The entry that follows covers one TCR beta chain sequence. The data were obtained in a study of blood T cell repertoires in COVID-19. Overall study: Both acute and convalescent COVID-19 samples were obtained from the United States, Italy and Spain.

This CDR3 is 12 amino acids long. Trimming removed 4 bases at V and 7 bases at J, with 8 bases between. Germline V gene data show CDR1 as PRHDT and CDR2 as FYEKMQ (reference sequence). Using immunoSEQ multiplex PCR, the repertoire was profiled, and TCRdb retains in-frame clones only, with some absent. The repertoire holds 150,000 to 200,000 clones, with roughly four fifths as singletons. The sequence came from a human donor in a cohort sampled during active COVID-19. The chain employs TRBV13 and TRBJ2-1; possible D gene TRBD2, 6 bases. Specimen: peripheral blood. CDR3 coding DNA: TGTGCCAGCAGCTCGGGGGAAAATGAGCAGTTCTTC. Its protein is CASSSGENEQFF.